This entry lists 20 T cell receptor beta chains sequenced from one sample in a study of blood T cell repertoires in COVID-19. Assay: immunoSEQ multiplex PCR; the TCRdb copy retains only in-frame clones and omits some. The sample carries 300,000 to 400,000 clones, around 90% recorded once. The sequencing input was peripheral blood. Every receptor here comes from a man younger than 45 with COVID-19, enrolled during active disease.

V is TRBV25-1 and J is TRBJ1-6; D possibly corresponds to TRBD1 (5 bases). This CDR3 comprises 15 residues. Germline loops: CDR1 MGHDK, CDR2 SYGVNS. Deletions cut 0 bases from V and 7 bases from J, with 10 bases between. CDR3 protein: CASSEYKGVNSPLHF. The CDR3 coding sequence is TGTGCCAGCAGTGAATATAAAGGGGTGAATTCACCCCTCCACTTT.

This chain links TRBV7-9 with TRBJ2-5; possibly TRBD1 for D (5 bases). Trimming removed 5 bases at V and 2 bases at J, with 12 bases between. Germline V lookup: CDR1 SEHNR, CDR2 FQNEAQ (reference sequence). The CDR3 contains 14 residues. The CDR3 here is CASSHGATQETQYF. The CDR3 bases are TGTGCCAGCAGCCATGGGGCCACACAAGAGACCCAGTACTTC.

The V call is TRBV19, the J call TRBJ1-1, with 9 bases fitting TRBD1. The CDR3 totals 16 residues. V was pared by 5 bases and J by 3 bases, with 10 bases of the junction left unmatched. Germline CDR1 is LNHDA and CDR2 is SQIVND (reference sequence). CDR3 amino acids: CASSSTGGVLDTEAFF. For the CDR3, the DNA is TGTGCCAGTAGTTCCACAGGGGGCGTGTTGGACACTGAAGCTTTCTTT.

The chain links TRBV6-5 to TRBJ1-3; D possibly corresponds to TRBD1 (6 bases). Germline lookup yields CDR1 MNHEY and CDR2 SVGAGI. V shed 6 bases and J shed 4 bases, with 16 bases lying between them. This CDR3 region has 15 residues. This chain's CDR3 is CASSLQGFSGNTIYF. Here the CDR3 DNA reads TGTGCCAGCAGCCTACAGGGCTTCTCGGGAAACACCATATATTTT.

This sequence joins TRBV19 and TRBJ1-5; the D gene is possibly TRBD1 (5 bases). Deletions cut 5 bases from V and 2 bases from J, with 19 bases between. The CDR3 sequence is 17 residues long. Germline V CDR1 and CDR2: LNHDA, SQIVND (reference sequence). In DNA form, the CDR3 reads TGTGCCAGTAGTCCCGACGGGGGGGTAGGGGGCAATCAGCCCCAGCATTTT. Protein product: CASSPDGGVGGNQPQHF.

V gene TRBV5-8 combines with J gene TRBJ1-2; the D gene is possibly TRBD1 (6 bases). The CDR3 runs 13 residues. CDR1 is SGHTS and CDR2 is YDEGEE in the germline V gene. V lost 3 bases and J lost 4, with 10 bases in between. CDR3 region: CASSYREGYGYTF. The CDR3 region has the DNA TGTGCCAGCAGCTACAGGGAGGGCTATGGCTACACCTTC.

The chain uses TRBV4-2 and TRBJ2-3; D not certain. Trimming left V 5 bases short and J 2 bases short, with 11 bases between. From germline, CDR1 is LGHNA and CDR2 YNFKEQ. The CDR3 has 14 amino acids. CDR3 protein: CASSDRGNTDTQYF. The CDR3 coding sequence is TGTGCCAGCAGCGATCGAGGAAACACAGATACGCAGTATTTT.

This chain links TRBV12-3 or TRBV12-4 with TRBJ2-7; no clear D gene. The length of the CDR3 is 13 residues. Between the trimmed V and J ends, which lost 2 bases and 9 bases, there was a span of 14 bases. DNA of the CDR3: TGTGCCAGCAGTTTAAGAAATAGTCTAAGGCAGTACTTC. It specifies CASSLRNSLRQYF.

This chain joins TRBV7-3 and TRBJ1-1; unclear D gene. V was clipped by 2 bases and J by 0 bases, with 4 bases between them. The CDR3 has 13 amino acids. Germline-derived CDR1 and CDR2 are SGHTA and FQGTGA. The CDR3 here is CASSLDMNTEAFF. In DNA, the CDR3 is TGTGCCAGCAGCTTAGACATGAACACTGAAGCTTTCTTT.

This clone was detected only a few times. The chain couples TRBV7-8 to TRBJ1-5, with D possibly TRBD1 on 5 matching bases. V dropped 0 bases and J dropped 6 bases, with 15 bases sitting between them. The CDR3 is 16 amino acids. The V gene's germline CDR1 is SGHVS and CDR2 FQNEAQ. The CDR3 spells CASSLAGQGWGQPQHF. Here the CDR3 DNA reads TGTGCCAGCAGCTTAGCAGGGCAGGGTTGGGGTCAGCCCCAGCATTTT.

Concerning this clone: This sample includes further DNA sequences coding for the same CDR3. The chain carries TRBV7-2 and TRBJ2-5; 10 positions agree with TRBD1. Germline CDR1 SGHTA, CDR2 FQGNSA. V shed 3 bases, J shed 5 bases, and the junction held 3 bases outside the gene matches. This CDR3 has 14 amino acids. As DNA, the CDR3 is TGTGCCAGCAGCTTCGGACAGGGGGGGGAGACCCAGTACTTC. Translated, it gives CASSFGQGGETQYF.

The chain carries TRBV5-4 and TRBJ1-4, with 8 bases identical to TRBD1. The V segment lost 4 bases and the J segment 3 bases; nucleotides outside the gene matches: 5. This CDR3 spans 15 amino acids. CDR1 is SGHNT, CDR2 YYREEE, per germline (reference sequence). In DNA form, the CDR3 reads TGTGCCAGCAGCCCCTGGACAGGGTCTAATGAAAAACTGTTTTTT. Translating gives CASSPWTGSNEKLFF.

The rearrangement joins TRBV7-9 to TRBJ2-2; TRBD1 matches at 7 bases. Per the germline V gene, CDR1 is SEHNR and CDR2 is FQNEAQ (reference sequence). Unmatched junction bases numbered 12, after V lost 3 bases and J lost 5 bases. The CDR3 loop spans 17 amino acids. CDR3 region: CASSLNPGTVKTGELFF. The CDR3 DNA sequence: TGTGCCAGCAGCTTGAACCCCGGGACAGTGAAAACCGGGGAGCTGTTTTTT.

The rearrangement uses TRBV20-1 and TRBJ2-7, with TRBD2 identical over 11 bases. V dropped 4 bases and J dropped 4; count of bases not matched to a gene: 9. Germline V gene sequence: CDR1 DFQATT, CDR2 SNEGSKA (reference sequence). The CDR3 loop spans 15 amino acids. The CDR3 DNA sequence: TGCAGTGCTACTGATGATAGCGGGAGGGTTTACGAGCAGTACTTC. Its translation: CSATDDSGRVYEQYF.

The V and J genes are TRBV9 and TRBJ2-3, with 11 bases aligning to TRBD2. From germline, CDR1 is SGDLS and CDR2 YYNGEE. V trimming: 1 base; J trimming: 5 bases; junction bases outside the gene matches: 0. CDR3 length equals 14 residues. CDR3 loop: CASSVTSGGDTQYF. CDR3 bases: TGTGCCAGCAGCGTAACTAGCGGGGGAGATACGCAGTATTTT.

The rearrangement joins TRBV7-9 to TRBJ1-4; tentatively, D is TRBD1 (5 bases). Trimming cost V 8 bases and J 7 bases, with 14 bases left between them. The CDR3 is 13 amino acids. Germline lookup yields CDR1 SEHNR and CDR2 FQNEAQ (reference sequence). CDR3 coding DNA: TGTGCCAGCCGACTGGGGAGGGGTGAAAAACTGTTTTTT. Translated: CASRLGRGEKLFF. Based on the CDR3 plus reference TRBV7-9 and TRBJ1-4, the full variable domain is DTGVSQNPRHKITKRGQNVTFRCDPISEHNRLYWYRQTLGQGPEFLTYFQNEAQLEKSRLLSDRFSAERPKGSFSTLEIQRTEQGDSAMYLCASRLGRGEKLFFGSGTQLSVL.

This chain uses TRBV7-9 with TRBJ2-2; maybe TRBD2 (5 bases). The germline V gene encodes CDR1 SEHNR and CDR2 FQNEAQ (reference sequence). Trimming took off 2 bases at V and 3 bases at J, with 10 bases between the two ends. The CDR3 is made up of 15 amino acids. The CDR3 protein is CASSLWGDYTGELFF. DNA of the CDR3: TGTGCCAGCAGCTTATGGGGAGACTACACCGGGGAGCTGTTTTTT. The full variable domain, in which reference TRBV7-9 and TRBJ2-2 provide the parts outside the CDR3, is DTGVSQNPRHKITKRGQNVTFRCDPISEHNRLYWYRQTLGQGPEFLTYFQNEAQLEKSRLLSDRFSAERPKGSFSTLEIQRTEQGDSAMYLCASSLWGDYTGELFFGEGSRLTVL.

The V and J genes are TRBV5-8 and TRBJ2-5; possibly TRBD2 for D (6 bases). The CDR3 covers 15 residues. Germline V gene lookup returns CDR1 SGHTS and CDR2 YDEGEE. The V and J ends lost 4 bases and 2 bases respectively, with 15 bases between them. The DNA for the CDR3 is TGTGCCAGCAGCCTGGGGAGGCGCCAACAAGAGACCCAGTACTTC. Protein product: CASSLGRRQQETQYF.

The genes are TRBV29-1 and TRBJ1-1; D is unresolved. The CDR3 runs to 16 residues. Trimming removed 0 bases from V and 0 bases from J, with 14 bases in between. Germline V gene lookup returns CDR1 SQVTM and CDR2 ANQGSEA. This chain's CDR3 is CSVEDRGVFVNTEAFF. The DNA for the CDR3 is TGCAGCGTTGAAGATCGGGGAGTTTTTGTGAACACTGAAGCTTTCTTT.

The genes are TRBV28 and TRBJ1-5, with D possibly being TRBD1 (6 bases). The CDR3 is 12 amino acids. The germline V gene has CDR1 MDHEN and CDR2 SYDVKM. V gave up 6 bases and J gave up 9 bases, with 12 bases separating them. CDR3 sequence reads: CASSPQGRPQHF. CDR3 DNA: TGTGCCAGCAGCCCCCAGGGGAGGCCCCAGCATTTT.